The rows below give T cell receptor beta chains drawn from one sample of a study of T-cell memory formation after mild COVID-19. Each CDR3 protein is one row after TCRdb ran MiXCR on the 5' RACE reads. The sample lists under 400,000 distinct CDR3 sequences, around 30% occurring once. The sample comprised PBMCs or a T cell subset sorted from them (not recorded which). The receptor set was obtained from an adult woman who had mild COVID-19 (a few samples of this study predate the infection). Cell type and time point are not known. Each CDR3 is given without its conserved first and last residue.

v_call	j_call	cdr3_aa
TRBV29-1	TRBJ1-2	SVEDWTGTYGYT
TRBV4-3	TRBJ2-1	ASSQGGGYYNEQF
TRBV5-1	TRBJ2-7	ASSSTGGSSYEQY
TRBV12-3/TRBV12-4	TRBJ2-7	ASRGGSSSSYEQY
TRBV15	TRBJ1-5	ATSGTELGGNQPQH
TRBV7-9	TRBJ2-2	ARTTGSNTGELF
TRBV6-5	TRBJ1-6	ASTVTGAGFNSPLH
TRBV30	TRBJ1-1	AWSVMTALETEAF
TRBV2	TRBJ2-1	ASKRHTGTLYNEQF
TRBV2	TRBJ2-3	ATGQGTDTQY
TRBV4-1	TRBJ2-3	ASSQGLAGSTDTQY
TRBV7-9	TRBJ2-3	ASSTWSSGGARDTQY
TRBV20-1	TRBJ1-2	SARGASGYT
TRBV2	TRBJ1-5	ASKKDGNQPQH
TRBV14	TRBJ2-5	ASSQDRIEETQY
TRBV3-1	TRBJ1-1	ASSPGGLVREGGARTEAF
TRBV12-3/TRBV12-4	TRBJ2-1	ASRAPGRGYNEQF
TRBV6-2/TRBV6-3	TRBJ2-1	ASSYSGGREQF
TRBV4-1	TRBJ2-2	ASSPLGPGELF
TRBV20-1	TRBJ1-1	SARGQRGTEAF
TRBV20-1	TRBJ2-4	SARLLTLNIQY
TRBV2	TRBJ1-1	ASSAGQSFTEAF
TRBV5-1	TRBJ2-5	ASKTVTGGEETQY
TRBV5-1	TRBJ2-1	ASSPPGLYNEQF
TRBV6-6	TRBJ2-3	ASSYRGTGDTQY
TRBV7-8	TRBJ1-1	ASSLAPTSRRIPMNTEAF
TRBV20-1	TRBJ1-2	SATAGTLYGYT
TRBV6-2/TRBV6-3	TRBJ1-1	ASSYSPAGSNTEAF
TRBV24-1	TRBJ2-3	ATSPSPKGGSPYRTDTQY